This T cell receptor (beta chain) emerged from a study of T cells after yellow fever vaccination. TCRdb itself ran the 5' RACE reads through MiXCR, one entry per CDR3 protein. The data show about 350,000 distinct CDR3 sequences, roughly 11% seen once. This clonotype was detected a few times. CDR1 and CDR2 (germline): DFQATT, SNEGSKA (reference sequence). Losses at the gene ends were 5 bases for V and 5 bases for J; bases not matched to a gene: 11. There are 14 residues in the CDR3. This sequence joins TRBV20-1 and TRBJ2-5; 7 nucleotides align to TRBD2. The receptor's source is a man aged 18 to 29 who received the YFV17D yellow fever vaccine. The sample here was PBMCs, taken on the day of the first yellow fever vaccination. The CDR3 nucleotides read TGCAGTGCTGGAGGGCAGCGGGGAAGGGAGACCCAGTACTTC. Amino acid sequence: CSAGGQRGRETQYF.